These 12 T cell receptor beta chains share one sample of origin, sequenced in a study of blood T cell repertoires in COVID-19. Assay: immunoSEQ multiplex PCR; the TCRdb copy retains only in-frame clones and omits some. The sample has about 55,000 clones, 85% seen once; the top ten hold roughly 13%. The sample taken for sequencing was peripheral blood. These receptors originate from a human donor in a cohort sampled during active COVID-19.

The chain couples TRBV29-1 to TRBJ2-1, with a weak D call TRBD2 (7 bases). V was cut by 2 bases and J by 4 bases, with 27 bases left in between. Germline CDR1 SQVTM, CDR2 ANQGSEA. The CDR3 contains 19 residues. This CDR3 is CSVEWAGRGRSGIYNEQFF. CDR3 bases: TGCAGCGTTGAATGGGCGGGCAGGGGACGAAGCGGGATTTACAATGAGCAGTTCTTC.

This clone was observed once. The chain joins TRBV5-5 to TRBJ2-3; D unresolved. This CDR3 is built from 14 residues. Trimming left V 5 bases short and J 2 bases short, with 12 bases between. Germline assignment: CDR1 SGHKS and CDR2 YYEKEE (reference sequence). The CDR3 DNA is TGTGCCAGCAGTCAAGACATTTACACAGATACGCAGTATTTT. It encodes CASSQDIYTDTQYF.

The rearrangement joins TRBV7-8 to TRBJ2-7, with 13 nucleotides matching TRBD2. Losses at the gene ends were 7 bases for V and 7 bases for J; bases not matched to a gene: 7. The CDR3 loop spans 14 amino acids. In germline, CDR1 is SGHVS, CDR2 FQNEAQ. Written as DNA, the CDR3 is TGTGCCAGCACGGGACTAGCGGGGTCTTGGGAGCAGTACTTC. Protein: CASTGLAGSWEQYF.

The V call is TRBV6-5, the J call TRBJ1-2, with D hard to call. Trimming took 7 bases from V and 3 from J, leaving 15 bases between them. The V gene's germline CDR1 is MNHEY and CDR2 SVGAGI. The CDR3 contains 14 residues. In nucleotides, the CDR3 is TGTGCCAGCAAATTACTAGGCGGGGACTATGGCTACACCTTC. This gives the protein CASKLLGGDYGYTF.

CDR3 amino acids: CASSWWGTEETQYF. DNA of the CDR3: TGTGCCAGCAGCTGGTGGGGGACAGAAGAGACCCAGTACTTC. The rearrangement joins TRBV5-4 to TRBJ2-5, with TRBD1 matching over 7 bases. Looked up from germline, CDR1 is SGHNT and CDR2 is YYREEE (reference sequence). The CDR3 extends over 14 amino acids. Germline trimming cut 3 bases from V and 3 bases from J; bases unmatched to any gene: 5.

The chain combines TRBV9 with TRBJ2-7, with 11 bases that match TRBD2. The germline V gene has CDR1 SGDLS and CDR2 YYNGEE. V lost 3 bases, J lost 4 bases, and 9 bases stayed unmatched. The CDR3 has 16 amino acids. The CDR3 coding sequence is TGTGCCAGCAGCGGCGGGACTAGCGGATATCTTTACGAGCAGTACTTC. This sequence encodes CASSGGTSGYLYEQYF.

The chain joins TRBV4-3 to TRBJ2-2; D perhaps matches TRBD2 (6 bases). CDR1 and CDR2 from the germline V gene are LGHNA and YSLEER. V was pared by 0 bases and J by 2 bases, with 16 bases between. The CDR3 sequence is 18 residues long. In DNA form, the CDR3 reads TGCGCCAGCAGCCAAGAGATACTAGCCCCTATAAACACCGGGGAGCTGTTTTTT. Its translation is CASSQEILAPINTGELFF.

The J gene is TRBJ2-7, the V gene TRBV27; 8 nucleotides line up with TRBD1. The CDR3 sequence is 14 residues long. With V trimmed by 2 bases and J by 2 bases, 2 bases remained unmatched. Per the germline V gene, CDR1 is MNHEY and CDR2 is SMNVEV (reference sequence). The CDR3 DNA sequence: TGTGCCAGCAGTTTAGACAGGGGCGCCTACGAGCAGTACTTC. It codes for CASSLDRGAYEQYF.

This clone was detected only a few times. This chain uses TRBV11-1 with TRBJ2-3, with D unresolved. Germline CDR1 SGHAT, CDR2 FQDESV (reference sequence). This CDR3 is built from 14 residues. With 5 bases removed from V and 2 bases from J, the gap between germline ends came to 11 bases. The CDR3 coding sequence is TGTGCCAGCAGCCACCAGGTCCACACAGATACGCAGTATTTT. Translated: CASSHQVHTDTQYF.

V gene TRBV10-3 combines with J gene TRBJ2-7; 8 bases match TRBD2. V dropped 5 bases and J dropped 2; count of bases not matched to a gene: 11. This CDR3 contains 16 residues. Per germline, CDR1 ENHRY and CDR2 SYGVKD. The CDR3 bases are TGTGCCATCAGTCAACCCGCGGGAGGACGTGCCTACGAGCAGTACTTC. As protein: CAISQPAGGRAYEQYF.

The chain employs TRBV4-3 and TRBJ1-2; 10 nucleotides line up with TRBD1. The CDR3 spans 13 residues. V lost 3 bases and J lost 11; bases outside the gene matches: 6. Per germline, CDR1 LGHNA and CDR2 YSLEER. The CDR3 region is CASSQRTGGDYTF. CDR3 sequence (DNA): TGCGCCAGCAGCCAGCGGACAGGGGGGGATTACACCTTC.

Only a few counts were recorded for this clone. The rearrangement uses TRBV30 and TRBJ2-1; 13 bases fit TRBD2. CDR1 and CDR2 (germline): GTSNPN, SVGIG (reference sequence). The CDR3 totals 16 residues. V shed 2 bases and J 4 bases; nucleotides not matched to a gene: 5. CDR3 residues: CAWSPTGLAGYNEQFF. The CDR3 coding sequence is TGTGCCTGGAGTCCTACGGGACTAGCGGGATACAATGAGCAGTTCTTC.